The rows below give T cell receptor beta chains drawn from one sample of a study of cytomegalovirus exposure and HLA in healthy donors. Assay: immunoSEQ multiplex PCR; the TCRdb copy retains only in-frame clones and omits some. The profile shows 75,000 to 90,000 clones, roughly 72% of them singletons. Sequenced: PBMCs. These receptors came from a woman aged 40 to 50 in good health and CMV-seropositive. CDR3s include the opening cysteine and the closing phenylalanine or tryptophan. D genes are given only for firm matches. A clone size is listed for some rows: how often the clone was seen (once, few, many), or a class if it is expanded.

D | J | V | size | DNA | CDR3
TRBD1 | TRBJ1-4 | TRBV7-9 | . | TGTGCCAGCAGCAAAGACAGGGAGTCTAATGAAAAACTGTTTTTT | CASSKDRESNEKLFF
TRBD1 | TRBJ1-5 | TRBV2 | . | TGTGCCAGCAGTGAATGGGGACAGGCCCAGCATTTT | CASSEWGQAQHF
TRBD1 | TRBJ1-2 | TRBV4-1 | . | TGCGCCAGCAGCCAAGGTCTGGGACAGGACTACTATGGCTACACCTTC | CASSQGLGQDYYGYTF
. | TRBJ1-5 | TRBV30 | . | TGTGCCTGGAGCATACAGCCTGGGAGGCCCCAGCATTTT | CAWSIQPGRPQHF
. | TRBJ1-1 | TRBV19 | . | TGTGCCACGTCCACGGTGGTGAACACTGAAGCTTTCTTT | CATSTVVNTEAFF
TRBD2 | TRBJ2-5 | TRBV11-3 | once | TGTGCCAGCAGCTTGTTAGCGGGAGGACGAGAGACCCAGTACTTC | CASSLLAGGRETQYF
. | TRBJ2-2 | TRBV6-1 | . | TGTGCCAGCAGGGGAGGCGGCGCGAACACCGGGGAGCTGTTTTTT | CASRGGGANTGELFF
. | TRBJ2-2 | TRBV4-3 | . | TGCGCCAGCAGCCAAGATGGGAGCACCGGGGAGCTGTTTTTT | CASSQDGSTGELFF
TRBD1 | TRBJ1-1 | TRBV5-4 | few | TGTGCCAGCAGCTTCAACAGGGGGAACACTGAAGCTTTCTTT | CASSFNRGNTEAFF
TRBD2 | TRBJ2-1 | TRBV11-2 | . | TGTGCCAGCAGCCCTCCCTTCCTAGCGGGAGCGAAGTATTACAATGAGCAGTTCTTC | CASSPPFLAGAKYYNEQFF
TRBD2 | TRBJ2-1 | TRBV5-1 | . | TGCGCCAGCAGCTTTTCACCAGCGGGAGGCCCCAATGAGCAGTTCTTC | CASSFSPAGGPNEQFF
TRBD1 | TRBJ2-7 | TRBV27 | . | TGTGCCAGCAGCCAACGGGGGACAGGTGACTACGAGCAGTACTTC | CASSQRGTGDYEQYF
TRBD1 | TRBJ2-1 | TRBV28 | few | TGTGCCAGCAGCAGACAGGGGAGTAAGAATGAGCAGTTCTTC | CASSRQGSKNEQFF
TRBD1 | TRBJ2-1 | TRBV27 | . | TGTGCCAGCAGTTTCCAGGGGGTACCTTACAATGAGCAGTTCTTC | CASSFQGVPYNEQFF